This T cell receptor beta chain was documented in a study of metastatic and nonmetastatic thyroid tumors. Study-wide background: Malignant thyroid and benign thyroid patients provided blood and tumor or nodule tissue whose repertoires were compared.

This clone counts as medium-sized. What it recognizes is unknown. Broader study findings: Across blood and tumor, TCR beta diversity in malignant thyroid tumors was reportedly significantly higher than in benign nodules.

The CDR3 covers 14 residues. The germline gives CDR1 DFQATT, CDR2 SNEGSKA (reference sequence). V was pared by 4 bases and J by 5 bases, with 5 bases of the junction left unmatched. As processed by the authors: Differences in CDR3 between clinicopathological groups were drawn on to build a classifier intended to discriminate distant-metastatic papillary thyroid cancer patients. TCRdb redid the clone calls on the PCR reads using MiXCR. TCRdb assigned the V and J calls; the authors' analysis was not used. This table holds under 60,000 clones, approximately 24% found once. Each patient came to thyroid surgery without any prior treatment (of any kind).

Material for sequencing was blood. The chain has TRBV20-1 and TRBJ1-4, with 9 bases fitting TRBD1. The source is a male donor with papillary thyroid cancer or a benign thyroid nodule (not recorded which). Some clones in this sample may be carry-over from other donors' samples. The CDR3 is CSAKQGARNEKLFF. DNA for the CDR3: TGCAGTGCTAAACAGGGGGCGCGGAATGAAAAACTGTTTTTT.